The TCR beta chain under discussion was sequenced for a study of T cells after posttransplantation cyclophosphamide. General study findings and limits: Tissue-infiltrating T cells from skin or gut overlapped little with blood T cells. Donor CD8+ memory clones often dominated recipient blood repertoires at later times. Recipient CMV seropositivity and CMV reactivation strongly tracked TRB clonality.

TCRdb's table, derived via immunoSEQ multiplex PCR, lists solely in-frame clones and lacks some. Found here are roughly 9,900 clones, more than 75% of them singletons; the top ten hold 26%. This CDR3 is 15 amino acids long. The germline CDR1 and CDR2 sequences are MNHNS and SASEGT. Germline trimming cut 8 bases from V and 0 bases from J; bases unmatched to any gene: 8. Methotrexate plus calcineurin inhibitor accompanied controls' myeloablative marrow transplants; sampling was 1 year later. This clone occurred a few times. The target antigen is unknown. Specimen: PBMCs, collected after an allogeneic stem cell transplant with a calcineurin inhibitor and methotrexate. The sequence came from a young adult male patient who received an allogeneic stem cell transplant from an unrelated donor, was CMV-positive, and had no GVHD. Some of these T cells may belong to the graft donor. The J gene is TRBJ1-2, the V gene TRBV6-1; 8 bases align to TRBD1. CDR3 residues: CASGDRGQANYGYTF. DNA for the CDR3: TGTGCCAGCGGAGACAGGGGCCAAGCTAACTATGGCTACACCTTC.